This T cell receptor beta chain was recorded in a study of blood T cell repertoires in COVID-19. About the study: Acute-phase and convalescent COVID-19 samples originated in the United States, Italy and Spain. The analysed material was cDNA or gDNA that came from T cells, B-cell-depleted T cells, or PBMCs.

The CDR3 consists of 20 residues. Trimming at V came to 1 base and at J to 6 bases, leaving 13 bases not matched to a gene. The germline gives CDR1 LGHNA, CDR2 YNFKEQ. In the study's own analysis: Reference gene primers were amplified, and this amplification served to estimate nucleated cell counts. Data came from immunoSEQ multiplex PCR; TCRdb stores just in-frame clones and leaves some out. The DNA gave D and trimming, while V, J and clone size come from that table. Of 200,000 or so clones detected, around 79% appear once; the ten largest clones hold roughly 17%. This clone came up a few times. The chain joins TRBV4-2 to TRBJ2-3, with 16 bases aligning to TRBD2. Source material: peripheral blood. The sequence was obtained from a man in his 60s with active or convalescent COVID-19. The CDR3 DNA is TGTGCCAGCAGCCAAGTTCTTCCCACCGGGACTAGCGGGAGGGAGGATACGCAGTATTTT. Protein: CASSQVLPTGTSGREDTQYF.